Presented here are 22 T cell receptor beta chains from one specimen sequenced in a study of blood T cell repertoires in COVID-19. The assay was immunoSEQ multiplex PCR, and TCRdb's table has in-frame clones only and misses some. The table lists 130,000 to 150,000 clones, 87% of them singletons, with 5.5% to 7.5% in the top ten. Sample: peripheral blood. The receptors originated from a man of 80 years or more with acute or convalescent COVID-19.

The V and J genes are TRBV27 and TRBJ1-1; the D is unclear. The CDR3 extends over 13 amino acids. Germline V gene sequence: CDR1 MNHEY, CDR2 SMNVEV (reference sequence). V lost 2 bases and J lost 3, with 7 bases in between. The CDR3 loop is CASSLGRHTEAFF. Here the CDR3 DNA reads TGTGCCAGCAGTTTAGGCAGGCACACTGAAGCTTTCTTT.

To note about this clone: This CDR3 is also generated by other DNA sequences in the sample. The V gene is TRBV6-5, the J gene TRBJ1-5, with 9 nucleotides matching TRBD1. CDR3 length: 14 amino acids. Germline CDR1 and CDR2: MNHEY and SVGAGI. The trim removed 6 bases at V and 3 bases at J, leaving 3 bases unmatched. The CDR3 sequence is CASRGQGNNQPQHF. CDR3 DNA sequence: TGTGCCAGCAGGGGACAGGGAAACAATCAGCCCCAGCATTTT.

V gene TRBV9 combines with J gene TRBJ1-5; 7 bases line up with TRBD1. The germline CDR1 and CDR2 sequences are SGDLS and YYNGEE. With 4 bases clipped from V and 6 bases from J, the junction kept 13 bases outside the gene matches. The CDR3 is made up of 16 amino acids. In DNA, the CDR3 is TGTGCCAGCAGCTCGGGTGACAGGGTTCCTCCTCAGCCCCAGCATTTT. Translation gives CASSSGDRVPPQPQHF.

This rearrangement joins TRBV6-5 to TRBJ2-1, with 12 bases aligning to TRBD2. The CDR3 has 15 residues. Germline CDR1 reads MNHEY; CDR2 reads SVGAGI. V was pared by 5 bases and J by 4 bases, with 3 bases of the junction left unmatched. The CDR3 sequence: CASSPTSGGYNEQFF. Here the CDR3 DNA reads TGTGCCAGCAGTCCGACTAGCGGGGGTTACAATGAGCAGTTCTTC.

The chain uses TRBV6-5 and TRBJ1-2; tentatively, D is TRBD1 (5 bases). The V gene's germline CDR1 is MNHEY and CDR2 SVGAGI. The CDR3 consists of 13 residues. Deletions cut 8 bases from V and 0 bases from J, with 10 bases between. The CDR3 loop reads CASRGYTNYGYTF. The CDR3 bases are TGTGCCAGCCGGGGGTATACTAACTATGGCTACACCTTC.

The rearrangement joins TRBV28 to TRBJ2-5; maybe TRBD1 (6 bases). The CDR3 loop spans 16 amino acids. Germline V gene sequence: CDR1 MDHEN, CDR2 SYDVKM. The V and J ends lost 1 base and 5 bases respectively, with 17 bases between them. In DNA form, the CDR3 reads TGTGCCAGCAGTTTATCGGGACACCTACCCCGGGAGACCCAGTACTTC. As protein: CASSLSGHLPRETQYF.

The chain couples TRBV27 to TRBJ2-2, with TRBD2 as a possible D gene (5 bases). The V and J ends lost 5 bases and 0 bases respectively, with 10 bases between them. The CDR3 is 15 amino acids. Germline V gene sequence: CDR1 MNHEY, CDR2 SMNVEV (reference sequence). The CDR3 is CASSLARANTGELFF. The CDR3 DNA follows: TGTGCCAGCAGTCTAGCACGGGCGAACACCGGGGAGCTGTTTTTT.

The chain combines TRBV5-1 with TRBJ1-2, with D unclear. The ends were cut back, 0 bases at V and 4 bases at J, with 7 bases in the middle. This CDR3 region has 13 residues. CDR1 and CDR2 from the germline V gene are SGHRS and YFSETQ. In DNA form, the CDR3 reads TGCGCCAGCAGCTTGGATAACAGCTATGGCTACACCTTC. Protein: CASSLDNSYGYTF. Together with reference TRBV5-1 and TRBJ1-2, the CDR3 gives the full variable domain: KAGVTQTPRYLIKTRGQQVTLSCSPISGHRSVSWYQQTPGQGLQFLFEYFSETQRNKGNFPGRFSGRQFSNSRSEMNVSTLELGDSALYLCASSLDNSYGYTFGSGTRLTVV.

V is TRBV3-1 (or the pseudogene TRBV3-2) and J is TRBJ2-1; 10 positions match TRBD2. The CDR3 is 15 amino acids. V trimming: 4 bases; J trimming: 1 base; junction bases outside the gene matches: 1. Germline V gene lookup returns CDR1 LGHDT and CDR2 YNNKEL (reference sequence). DNA for the CDR3: TGTGCCAGCAGCCTTAGCGGGGGGTCCTACAATGAGCAGTTCTTC. Amino acids: CASSLSGGSYNEQFF.

The rearrangement uses TRBV6-5 and TRBJ1-1; no clear D gene. The CDR3 is 14 residues long. The V gene lost 7 bases and the J gene lost 5 bases, with 17 bases spanning the gap. Germline loops: CDR1 MNHEY, CDR2 SVGAGI. The CDR3, as DNA: TGTGCCAGCACCCAGTTGAGGGTGAGGACTGAAGCTTTCTTT. Translation gives CASTQLRVRTEAFF.

The chain employs TRBV3-1 (or the pseudogene TRBV3-2) and TRBJ1-6; 9 bases fit TRBD1. Trimming cost V 6 bases and J 4 bases; bases outside gene matches: 10. Germline CDR1 LGHDT, CDR2 YNNKEL (reference sequence). This CDR3 is built from 17 residues. Here the CDR3 DNA reads TGTGCCAGCAGACGATCTCTGGACAGGGGATATAATTCACCCCTCCACTTT. The encoded protein is CASRRSLDRGYNSPLHF.

This sequence joins TRBV5-6 and TRBJ1-1, with unresolved D. Trimming took off 0 bases at V and 5 bases at J, with 11 bases between the two ends. Germline loops: CDR1 SGHDT, CDR2 YYEEEE. There are 14 residues in the CDR3. CDR3 DNA: TGTGCCAGCAGCTTGGGGTATAGGAGTACTGAAGCTTTCTTT. Translated: CASSLGYRSTEAFF. Full variable domain (rest looked up from reference TRBV5-6 and TRBJ1-1): DAGVTQSPTHLIKTRGQQVTLRCSPKSGHDTVSWYQQALGQGPQFIFQYYEEEERQRGNFPDRFSGHQFPNYSSELNVNALLLGDSALYLCASSLGYRSTEAFFGQGTRLTVV.

This chain links TRBV10-3 with TRBJ2-5; TRBD2 agrees at 8 bases. Germline V gene lookup returns CDR1 ENHRY and CDR2 SYGVKD. Trimming cost V 11 bases and J 5 bases; bases outside gene matches: 10. This CDR3 has 13 residues. Here the CDR3 DNA reads TGTGCCGTCACGGGGGGGGCTGGGGAGACCCAGTACTTC. Translated, it gives CAVTGGAGETQYF.

The rearrangement uses TRBV25-1 and TRBJ2-1; 10 nucleotides match TRBD1. This CDR3 comprises 13 residues. The trim removed 10 bases at V and 6 bases at J, leaving 6 bases unmatched. In germline, CDR1 is MGHDK, CDR2 SYGVNS. The CDR3 bases are TGTGCCACCGAACGGACAGGGGGCAATGAGCAGTTCTTC. This sequence encodes CATERTGGNEQFF.

The chain joins TRBV11-1 to TRBJ2-1; TRBD1 agrees at 10 bases. The CDR3 runs to 15 residues. Trimming removed 5 bases from V and 2 bases from J; junction bases left unmatched: 3. Germline V gene lookup returns CDR1 SGHAT and CDR2 FQDESV (reference sequence). Here the CDR3 reads CASSTGTGAYNEQFF. CDR3 nucleotides: TGTGCCAGCAGCACCGGGACAGGGGCCTACAATGAGCAGTTCTTC.

This chain links TRBV6-6 with TRBJ2-5; D is perhaps TRBD2 (6 bases). Deletions cut 1 base from V and 5 bases from J, with 11 bases between. CDR1 and CDR2 (germline): MNHNY, SVGAGI (reference sequence). CDR3 length: 14 amino acids. The CDR3 bases are TGTGCCAGCAGTTACTTGGGTCGGGGGGAGACCCAGTACTTC. Protein: CASSYLGRGETQYF.

The rearrangement links TRBV27 to TRBJ2-7, with a tentative D call TRBD1 (6 bases). Trimming took 7 bases from V and 3 from J, leaving 22 bases between them. CDR1 and CDR2 (germline): MNHEY, SMNVEV (reference sequence). This CDR3 has 16 residues. The CDR3 protein is CASKRVASAGDYEQYF. The CDR3 nucleotides are TGTGCCAGCAAACGAGTCGCAAGCGCAGGGGACTACGAGCAGTACTTC.

This clone was counted a few times. The chain links TRBV5-1 to TRBJ2-7; 9 bases align to TRBD1. CDR1 is SGHRS, CDR2 YFSETQ, per germline. Trimming at V came to 0 bases and at J to 8 bases, leaving 3 bases not matched to a gene. The CDR3 extends over 13 amino acids. The CDR3 coding sequence is TGCGCCAGCAGCTTGGGACAGGGGGGTAAGCAGTACTTC. This translates into CASSLGQGGKQYF.

The CDR3 protein is CASSTLGDQPQHF. CDR3 in DNA: TGCGCCAGCAGCACTCTAGGGGATCAGCCCCAGCATTTT. The J gene is TRBJ1-5, the V gene TRBV5-1; possible D gene TRBD1, 5 bases. V was cut by 4 bases and J by 5 bases, with 10 bases left in between. The germline V gene encodes CDR1 SGHRS and CDR2 YFSETQ. The CDR3 extends over 13 amino acids.

The chain couples TRBV12-5 to TRBJ2-3; the match to TRBD2 covers 9 bases. The trim removed 6 bases at V and 6 bases at J, leaving 4 bases unmatched. Germline lookup yields CDR1 LGHNT and CDR2 FRNRAP. The CDR3 has 13 amino acids. The CDR3, as DNA: TGTGCTAGTGGGAATAGCGGGAGTGATACGCAGTATTTT. Translated, it gives CASGNSGSDTQYF.

The rearrangement joins TRBV5-1 to TRBJ2-5, with 7 bases lining up with TRBD2. The germline V gene has CDR1 SGHRS and CDR2 YFSETQ. This CDR3 comprises 14 residues. V trimming: 1 base; J trimming: 6 bases; junction bases outside the gene matches: 6. In DNA, the CDR3 is TGCGCCAGCAGCTTGAAAGTGGGAGGGCAGACCCAGTACTTC. It encodes CASSLKVGGQTQYF. Filled out from reference TRBV5-1 and TRBJ2-5, the complete variable domain reads KAGVTQTPRYLIKTRGQQVTLSCSPISGHRSVSWYQQTPGQGLQFLFEYFSETQRNKGNFPGRFSGRQFSNSRSEMNVSTLELGDSALYLCASSLKVGGQTQYFGPGTRLLVL.

The gene calls are TRBV13 and TRBJ1-1; D is possibly TRBD1 (5 bases). The germline CDR1 and CDR2 sequences are PRHDT and FYEKMQ (reference sequence). This CDR3 contains 13 residues. Trimming took off 5 bases at V and 3 bases at J, with 10 bases between the two ends. The CDR3 is CASSPRGDTEAFF. The CDR3 nucleotides read TGTGCCAGCAGCCCCCGGGGGGACACTGAAGCTTTCTTT.